The 7 T cell receptor beta chains below come from one sample, sequenced in a study of blood T cell repertoires in COVID-19. TCRdb keeps only in-frame clones here, not all; method: immunoSEQ multiplex PCR. The sample has around 300,000 clones, nearly 90% seen once. Sequencing used PBMCs or T cells enriched from blood (not recorded which). These receptors originate from a woman aged 18 to 35 with acute COVID-19.

The gene calls are TRBV5-1 and TRBJ2-6, with a tentative D call TRBD1 (5 bases). This CDR3 has 15 amino acids. The V end was cut by 2 bases, the J end by 0 bases, with 6 bases between. Germline loops: CDR1 SGHRS, CDR2 YFSETQ. DNA for the CDR3: TGCGCCAGCAGCTTAGGACACTCTGGGGCCAACGTCCTGACTTTC. It specifies CASSLGHSGANVLTF.

V is TRBV7-2 and J is TRBJ1-5, with TRBD1 as a possible D gene (5 bases). The CDR3 consists of 17 residues. V gave up 2 bases and J gave up 3 bases, with 17 bases separating them. The germline gives CDR1 SGHTA, CDR2 FQGNSA. The CDR3 spells CASSLYDSTILNQPQHF. The DNA of the CDR3 is TGTGCCAGCAGCTTATACGACAGCACTATCCTCAATCAGCCCCAGCATTTT. Looking up the rest from reference TRBV7-2 and TRBJ1-5 gives the full variable domain: GAGVSQSPSNKVTEKGKDVELRCDPISGHTALYWYRQSLGQGLEFLIYFQGNSAPDKSGLPSDRFSAERTGGSVSTLTIQRTQQEDSAVYLCASSLYDSTILNQPQHFGDGTRLSIL.

The chain is built from TRBV19 and TRBJ1-2; D is perhaps TRBD1 (5 bases). The V end lost 4 bases, the J end lost 4 bases, and 16 bases lay between the germline ends. The V gene's germline CDR1 is LNHDA and CDR2 SQIVND (reference sequence). The CDR3 spans 15 residues. The CDR3 is CASSKEGAPSYGYTF. The CDR3 nucleotides read TGTGCCAGTAGTAAAGAAGGGGCGCCGAGCTATGGCTACACCTTC. Looking up the rest from reference TRBV19 and TRBJ1-2 gives the full variable domain: DGGITQSPKYLFRKEGQNVTLSCEQNLNHDAMYWYRQDPGQGLRLIYYSQIVNDFQKGDIAEGYSVSREKKESFPLTVTSAQKNPTAFYLCASSKEGAPSYGYTFGSGTRLTVV.

This chain connects TRBV6-1 to TRBJ2-1; 8 positions match TRBD1. CDR3 length equals 16 residues. CDR1 is MNHNS, CDR2 SASEGT, per germline. J was trimmed by 4 bases and V by 2 bases; bases with no gene match: 7. CDR3 bases: TGTGCCAGCAGTGAACTGAGAACAGGGGGTTACAATGAGCAGTTCTTC. This sequence encodes CASSELRTGGYNEQFF.

The V gene is TRBV6-1, the J gene TRBJ2-7; D is unclear. CDR3 length: 16 residues. Trimming left V 1 base short and J 7 bases short, with 20 bases between. The germline CDR1 and CDR2 sequences are MNHNS and SASEGT. CDR3 DNA sequence: TGTGCCAGCAGTGAAGTACGACAAACTTACGGTGGAGAGCAGTACTTC. Its translation: CASSEVRQTYGGEQYF.

This chain joins TRBV19 and TRBJ2-5, with TRBD2 matching over 7 bases. CDR1 and CDR2 (germline): LNHDA, SQIVND (reference sequence). The CDR3 runs to 15 residues. J lost 4 bases, V lost 3 bases, and 8 bases had no gene match. CDR3 sequence (DNA): TGTGCCAGTAGTATCTTCGGGAGGCTCGGAGAGACCCAGTACTTC. Translation: CASSIFGRLGETQYF.

The gene calls are TRBV7-9 and TRBJ2-7; unclear D gene. The V and J ends lost 5 bases and 1 base respectively, with 6 bases between them. This CDR3 spans 12 amino acids. Germline-derived CDR1 and CDR2 are SEHNR and FQNEAQ (reference sequence). The CDR3 region is CASSQISYEQYF. In nucleotides, the CDR3 is TGTGCCAGCAGCCAAATTTCCTACGAGCAGTACTTC.